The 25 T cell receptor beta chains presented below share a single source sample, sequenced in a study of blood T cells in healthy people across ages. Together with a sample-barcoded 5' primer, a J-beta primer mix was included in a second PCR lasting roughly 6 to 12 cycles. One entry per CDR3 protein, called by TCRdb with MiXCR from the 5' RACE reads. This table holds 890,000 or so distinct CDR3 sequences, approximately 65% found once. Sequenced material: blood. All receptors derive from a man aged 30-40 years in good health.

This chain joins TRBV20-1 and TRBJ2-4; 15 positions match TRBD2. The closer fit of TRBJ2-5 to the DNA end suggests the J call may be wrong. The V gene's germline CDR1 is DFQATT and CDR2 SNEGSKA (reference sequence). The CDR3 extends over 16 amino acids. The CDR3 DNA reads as TGCAGTGCTGCGACTCGGACTAGCGGGGGGGAAGAGACCCAGTACTTC. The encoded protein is CSAATRTSGGEETQYF.

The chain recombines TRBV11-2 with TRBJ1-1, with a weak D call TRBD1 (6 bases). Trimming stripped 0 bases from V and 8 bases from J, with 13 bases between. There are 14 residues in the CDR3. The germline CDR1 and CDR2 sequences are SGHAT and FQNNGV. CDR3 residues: CASSLDGQTEEAFF. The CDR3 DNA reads TGTGCCAGCAGCTTAGATGGACAGACTGAAGAAGCTTTCTTT.

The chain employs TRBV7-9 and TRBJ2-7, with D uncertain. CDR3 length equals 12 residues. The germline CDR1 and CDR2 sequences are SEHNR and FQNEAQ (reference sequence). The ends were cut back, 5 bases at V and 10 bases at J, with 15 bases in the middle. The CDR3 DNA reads TGTGCCAGCAGCCCCTCTTTGCCGAACCAGTACTTC. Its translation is CASSPSLPNQYF. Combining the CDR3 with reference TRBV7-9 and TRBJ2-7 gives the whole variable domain DTGVSQNPRHKITKRGQNVTFRCDPISEHNRLYWYRQTLGQGPEFLTYFQNEAQLEKSRLLSDRFSAERPKGSFSTLEIQRTEQGDSAMYLCASSPSLPNQYFGPGTRLTVT.

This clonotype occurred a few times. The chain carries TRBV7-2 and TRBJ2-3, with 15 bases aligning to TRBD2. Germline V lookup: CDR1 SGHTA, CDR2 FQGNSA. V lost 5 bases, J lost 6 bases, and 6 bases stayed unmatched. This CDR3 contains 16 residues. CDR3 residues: CASSLGLAGGHDTQYF. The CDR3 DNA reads TGTGCCAGCAGCCTCGGACTAGCGGGGGGGCATGATACGCAGTATTTT.

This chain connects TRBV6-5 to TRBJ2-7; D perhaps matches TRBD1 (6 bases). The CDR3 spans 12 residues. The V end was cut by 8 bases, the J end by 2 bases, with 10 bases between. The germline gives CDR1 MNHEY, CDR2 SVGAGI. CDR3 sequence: CASWAGAYEQYF. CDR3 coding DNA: TGTGCCAGCTGGGCAGGGGCCTACGAGCAGTACTTC.

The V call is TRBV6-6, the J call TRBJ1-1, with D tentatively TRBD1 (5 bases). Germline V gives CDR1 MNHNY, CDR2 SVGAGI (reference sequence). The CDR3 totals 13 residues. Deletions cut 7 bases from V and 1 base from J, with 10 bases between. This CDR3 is CASNGGSNTEAFF. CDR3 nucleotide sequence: TGTGCCAGCAACGGGGGTTCGAACACTGAAGCTTTCTTT.

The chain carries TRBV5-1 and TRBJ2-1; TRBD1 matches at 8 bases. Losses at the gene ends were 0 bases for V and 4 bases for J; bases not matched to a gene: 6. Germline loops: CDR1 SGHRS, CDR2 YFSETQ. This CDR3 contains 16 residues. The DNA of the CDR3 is TGCGCCAGCAGCTTGGCCGGGACAGGCCTGTACAATGAGCAGTTCTTC. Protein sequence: CASSLAGTGLYNEQFF.

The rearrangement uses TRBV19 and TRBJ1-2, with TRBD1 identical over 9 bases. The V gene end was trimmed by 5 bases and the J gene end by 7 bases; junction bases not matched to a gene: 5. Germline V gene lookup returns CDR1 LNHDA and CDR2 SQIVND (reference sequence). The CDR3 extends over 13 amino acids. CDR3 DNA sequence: TGTGCCAGTAGTCCACGGACAGGGGTTGGCTACACCTTC. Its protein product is CASSPRTGVGYTF.

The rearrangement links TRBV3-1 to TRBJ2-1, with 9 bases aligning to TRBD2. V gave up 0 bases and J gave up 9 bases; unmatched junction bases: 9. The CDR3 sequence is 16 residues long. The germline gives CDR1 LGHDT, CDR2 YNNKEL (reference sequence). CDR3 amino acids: CASSQDFLAGSLEQFF. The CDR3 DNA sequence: TGTGCCAGCAGCCAAGATTTCCTAGCGGGGTCTCTTGAGCAGTTCTTC.

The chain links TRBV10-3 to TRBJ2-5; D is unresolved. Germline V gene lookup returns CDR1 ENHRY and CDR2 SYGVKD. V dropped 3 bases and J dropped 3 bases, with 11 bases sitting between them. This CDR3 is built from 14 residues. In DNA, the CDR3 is TGTGCCATCAGTGACCCGATTAGTAAAGAGACCCAGTACTTC. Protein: CAISDPISKETQYF.

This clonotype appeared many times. The CDR3 bases are TGTGCCAGCAGCGTAAACACGGCGGATGAAAAACTGTTTTTT. Residues: CASSVNTADEKLFF. This sequence joins TRBV9 and TRBJ1-4, with unresolved D. CDR3 length equals 14 residues. Trimming stripped 1 base from V and 6 bases from J, with 10 bases between. Germline V gene lookup returns CDR1 SGDLS and CDR2 YYNGEE.

CDR3 loop: CAEGPINTGELFF. The CDR3 nucleotides read TGTGCCGAGGGTCCGATCAACACCGGGGAGCTGTTTTTT. The chain couples TRBV2 to TRBJ2-2; tentatively, D is TRBD2 (5 bases). The CDR3 is 13 amino acids. V was pared by 11 bases and J by 2 bases, with 12 bases between. Germline assignment: CDR1 SNHLY and CDR2 FYNNEI.

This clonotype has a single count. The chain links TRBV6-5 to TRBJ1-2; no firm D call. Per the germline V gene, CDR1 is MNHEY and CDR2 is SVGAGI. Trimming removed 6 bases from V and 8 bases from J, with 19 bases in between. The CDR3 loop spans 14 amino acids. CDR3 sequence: CASRRNRVLDGYTF. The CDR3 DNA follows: TGTGCCAGCAGACGCAATAGAGTCCTAGACGGCTACACCTTC.

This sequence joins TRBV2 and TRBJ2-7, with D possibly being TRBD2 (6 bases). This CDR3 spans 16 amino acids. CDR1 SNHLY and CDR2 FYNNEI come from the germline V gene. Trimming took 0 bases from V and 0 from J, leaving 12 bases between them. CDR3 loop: CASSEALGRLSYEQYF. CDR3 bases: TGTGCCAGCAGTGAAGCACTCGGGAGACTCTCCTACGAGCAGTACTTC.

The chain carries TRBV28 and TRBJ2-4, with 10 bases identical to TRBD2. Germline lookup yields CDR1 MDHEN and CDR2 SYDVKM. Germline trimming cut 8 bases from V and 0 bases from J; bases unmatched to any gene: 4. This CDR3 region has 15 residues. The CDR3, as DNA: TGTGCCAGCGGAAAGCGGGGGGGAGCCAAAAACATTCAGTACTTC. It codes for CASGKRGGAKNIQYF. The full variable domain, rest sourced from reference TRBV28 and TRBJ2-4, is DVKVTQSSRYLVKRTGEKVFLECVQDMDHENMFWYRQDPGLGLRLIYFSYDVKMKEKGDIPEGYSVSREKKERFSLILESASTNQTSMYLCASGKRGGAKNIQYFGAGTRLSVL.

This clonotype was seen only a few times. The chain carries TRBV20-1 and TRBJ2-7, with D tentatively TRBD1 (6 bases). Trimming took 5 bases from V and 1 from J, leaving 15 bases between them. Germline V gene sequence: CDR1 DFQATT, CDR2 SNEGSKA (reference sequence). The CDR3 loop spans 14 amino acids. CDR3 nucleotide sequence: TGCAGTGCTTATCCGACAGGAGGTTCCTACGAGCAGTACTTC. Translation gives CSAYPTGGSYEQYF.

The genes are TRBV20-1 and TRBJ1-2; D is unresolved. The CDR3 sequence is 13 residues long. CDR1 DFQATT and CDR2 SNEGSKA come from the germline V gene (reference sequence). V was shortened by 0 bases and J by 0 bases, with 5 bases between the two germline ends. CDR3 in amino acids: CSARDWANYGYTF. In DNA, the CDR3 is TGCAGTGCTAGAGATTGGGCTAACTATGGCTACACCTTC.

The CDR3 loop is CSPQSWGLQETQYF. The CDR3 DNA reads TGCAGTCCACAGAGCTGGGGACTTCAAGAGACCCAGTACTTC. This chain uses TRBV20-1 with TRBJ2-5, with D possibly TRBD2 on 6 matching bases. The CDR3 extends over 14 amino acids. V dropped 8 bases and J dropped 2 bases, with 18 bases sitting between them. CDR1 and CDR2 from the germline V gene are DFQATT and SNEGSKA (reference sequence).

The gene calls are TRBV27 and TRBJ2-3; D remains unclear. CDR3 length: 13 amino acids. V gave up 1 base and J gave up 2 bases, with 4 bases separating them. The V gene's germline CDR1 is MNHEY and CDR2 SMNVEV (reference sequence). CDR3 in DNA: TGTGCCAGCAGTTTATTCCTCACAGATACGCAGTATTTT. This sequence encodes CASSLFLTDTQYF.

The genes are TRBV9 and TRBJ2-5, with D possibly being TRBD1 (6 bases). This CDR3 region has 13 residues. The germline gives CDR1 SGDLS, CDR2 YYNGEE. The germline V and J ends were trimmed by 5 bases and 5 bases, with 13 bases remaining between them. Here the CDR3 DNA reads TGTGCCAGCAGTGGACAGTTTAGGGAGACCCAGTACTTC. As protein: CASSGQFRETQYF.

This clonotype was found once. CDR3 loop: CASSEAGGWQPQHF. CDR3 bases: TGTGCCAGCAGCGAAGCGGGTGGGTGGCAGCCCCAGCATTTT. The chain combines TRBV7-2 with TRBJ1-5; D remains ambiguous. Germline loops: CDR1 SGHTA, CDR2 FQGNSA. V was cut by 5 bases and J by 7 bases, with 15 bases left in between. This CDR3 has 14 residues.

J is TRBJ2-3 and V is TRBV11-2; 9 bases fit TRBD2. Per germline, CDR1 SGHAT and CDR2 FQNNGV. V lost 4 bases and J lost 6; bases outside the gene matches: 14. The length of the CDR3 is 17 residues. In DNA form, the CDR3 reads TGTGCCAGCAGCTACACCGGGACTAGCATCGCTTTGGATACGCAGTATTTT. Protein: CASSYTGTSIALDTQYF.

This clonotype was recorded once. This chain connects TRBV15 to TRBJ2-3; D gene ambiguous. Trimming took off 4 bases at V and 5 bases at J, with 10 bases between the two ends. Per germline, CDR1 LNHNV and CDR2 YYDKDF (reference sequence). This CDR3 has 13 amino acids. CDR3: CATSNPLKDTQYF. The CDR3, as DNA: TGTGCCACCAGCAACCCACTCAAAGATACGCAGTATTTT.

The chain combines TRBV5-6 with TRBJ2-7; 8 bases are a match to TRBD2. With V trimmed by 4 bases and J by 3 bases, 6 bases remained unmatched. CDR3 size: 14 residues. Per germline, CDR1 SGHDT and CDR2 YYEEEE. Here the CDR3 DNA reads TGTGCCAGCAGCCCGGTCGGGAGGGTCTACGAGCAGTACTTC. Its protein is CASSPVGRVYEQYF.

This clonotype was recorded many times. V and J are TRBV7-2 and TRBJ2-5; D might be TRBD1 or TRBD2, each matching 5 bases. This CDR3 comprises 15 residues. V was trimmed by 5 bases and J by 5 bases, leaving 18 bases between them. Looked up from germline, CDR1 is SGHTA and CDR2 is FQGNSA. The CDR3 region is CASSPGTARPETQYF. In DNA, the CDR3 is TGTGCCAGCAGCCCGGGGACCGCCCGCCCGGAGACCCAGTACTTC.